Each of the 8 T cell receptor beta chains below was sequenced from the same sample in a study of blood T cell repertoires in COVID-19. Assay: immunoSEQ multiplex PCR; the TCRdb copy retains only in-frame clones and omits some. Among roughly 200,000 clones, approximately 80% were seen once, and the ten largest hold more than 4%. The sample was PBMCs or T cells enriched from blood (not recorded which). These receptor sequences come from a woman aged 55-70 years with acute COVID-19.

The rearrangement uses TRBV5-4 and TRBJ2-2, with 10 nucleotides matching TRBD2. CDR3 size: 18 residues. Germline V CDR1 and CDR2: SGHNT, YYREEE (reference sequence). Trimming took 1 base from V and 1 from J; bases not matched to a gene: 7. The CDR3 bases are TGTGCCAGCAGCTTGCCCTATAGCGGGGGGAGGAACACCGGGGAGCTGTTTTTT. Translating gives CASSLPYSGGRNTGELFF.

The rearrangement uses TRBV4-3 and TRBJ2-1; a weak D match, TRBD1 (5 bases). Germline V gene data show CDR1 as LGHNA and CDR2 as YSLEER. CDR3 length: 16 amino acids. Trimming removed 2 bases from V and 4 bases from J, with 15 bases in between. This CDR3 is CASSQRVDRPYNEQFF. In DNA form, the CDR3 reads TGCGCCAGCAGCCAACGCGTCGACAGACCTTACAATGAGCAGTTCTTC.

The chain uses TRBV6-2 or TRBV6-3 and TRBJ1-5, with 9 positions matching TRBD1. This CDR3 has 16 amino acids. Germline V gene data show CDR1 as MNHEY and CDR2 as SVGEGT. The V segment lost 1 base and the J segment 7 bases; nucleotides outside the gene matches: 8. For the CDR3, the DNA is TGTGCCAGCAGTTACTTATCGACAGGGGGAGGACAGCCCCAGCATTTT. Translated, it gives CASSYLSTGGGQPQHF.

The V and J genes are TRBV5-1 and TRBJ2-2, with D tentatively TRBD1 (6 bases). CDR3 length: 13 amino acids. With 6 bases removed from V and 5 bases from J, the gap between germline ends came to 11 bases. Per germline, CDR1 SGHRS and CDR2 YFSETQ. The CDR3 here is CASMGQGTGELFF. Written as DNA, the CDR3 is TGCGCCAGCATGGGGCAGGGGACCGGGGAGCTGTTTTTT. The full variable domain, completed using reference TRBV5-1 and TRBJ2-2, is KAGVTQTPRYLIKTRGQQVTLSCSPISGHRSVSWYQQTPGQGLQFLFEYFSETQRNKGNFPGRFSGRQFSNSRSEMNVSTLELGDSALYLCASMGQGTGELFFGEGSRLTVL.

The chain recombines TRBV6-5 with TRBJ2-7; TRBD2 is a possible D gene (6 bases). V was pared by 4 bases and J by 6 bases, with 16 bases between. Per germline, CDR1 MNHEY and CDR2 SVGAGI. CDR3 length: 14 amino acids. The CDR3 DNA sequence: TGTGCCAGCAGTTTCGGGACTCCCGTCTGCGAGCAGTACGTC. Protein product: CASSFGTPVCEQYV.

This rearrangement joins TRBV3-1 (or the pseudogene TRBV3-2) to TRBJ2-3; 15 nucleotides align to TRBD2. Germline V CDR1 and CDR2: LGHDT, YNNKEL (reference sequence). J was trimmed by 5 bases and V by 4 bases; bases with no gene match: 4. The CDR3 consists of 16 residues. CDR3 coding DNA: TGTGCCAGCAGCCGTCGGACTAGCGGGGGGGGAGATACGCAGTATTTT. Its translation: CASSRRTSGGGDTQYF.

J is TRBJ1-4 and V is TRBV15, with TRBD1 identical over 8 bases. CDR1 and CDR2 (germline): LNHNV, YYDKDF (reference sequence). With 3 bases clipped from V and 8 bases from J, the junction kept 11 bases outside the gene matches. The CDR3 has 16 residues. The CDR3 DNA follows: TGTGCCACCAGCAGCCGAGGACAGGGAGAGAACGAAAAACTGTTTTTT. This translates into CATSSRGQGENEKLFF.

The chain links TRBV24-1 to TRBJ2-4; 10 positions match TRBD2. Germline V gene data show CDR1 as KGHDR and CDR2 as SFDVKD. CDR3 length: 15 amino acids. The V and J ends lost 3 bases and 6 bases, in that order; junction bases with no gene match: 4. The CDR3 loop is CATSDASGGINIQYF. In DNA, the CDR3 is TGTGCCACCAGTGATGCTAGCGGGGGTATAAACATTCAGTACTTC.